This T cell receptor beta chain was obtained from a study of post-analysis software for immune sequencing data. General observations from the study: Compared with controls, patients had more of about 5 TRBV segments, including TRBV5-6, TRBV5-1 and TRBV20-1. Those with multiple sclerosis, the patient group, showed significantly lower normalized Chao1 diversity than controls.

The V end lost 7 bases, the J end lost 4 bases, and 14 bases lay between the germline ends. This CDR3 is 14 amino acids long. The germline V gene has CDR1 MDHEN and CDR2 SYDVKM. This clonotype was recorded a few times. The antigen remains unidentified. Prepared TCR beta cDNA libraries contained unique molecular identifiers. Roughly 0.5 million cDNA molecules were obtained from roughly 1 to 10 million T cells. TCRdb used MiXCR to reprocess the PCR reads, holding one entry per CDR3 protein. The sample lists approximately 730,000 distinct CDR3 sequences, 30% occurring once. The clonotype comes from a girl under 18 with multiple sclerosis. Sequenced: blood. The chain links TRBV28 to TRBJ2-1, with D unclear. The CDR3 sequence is CASTPLSLYNEQFF. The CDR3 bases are TGTGCCAGCACCCCCTTGTCTCTTTACAATGAGCAGTTCTTC.